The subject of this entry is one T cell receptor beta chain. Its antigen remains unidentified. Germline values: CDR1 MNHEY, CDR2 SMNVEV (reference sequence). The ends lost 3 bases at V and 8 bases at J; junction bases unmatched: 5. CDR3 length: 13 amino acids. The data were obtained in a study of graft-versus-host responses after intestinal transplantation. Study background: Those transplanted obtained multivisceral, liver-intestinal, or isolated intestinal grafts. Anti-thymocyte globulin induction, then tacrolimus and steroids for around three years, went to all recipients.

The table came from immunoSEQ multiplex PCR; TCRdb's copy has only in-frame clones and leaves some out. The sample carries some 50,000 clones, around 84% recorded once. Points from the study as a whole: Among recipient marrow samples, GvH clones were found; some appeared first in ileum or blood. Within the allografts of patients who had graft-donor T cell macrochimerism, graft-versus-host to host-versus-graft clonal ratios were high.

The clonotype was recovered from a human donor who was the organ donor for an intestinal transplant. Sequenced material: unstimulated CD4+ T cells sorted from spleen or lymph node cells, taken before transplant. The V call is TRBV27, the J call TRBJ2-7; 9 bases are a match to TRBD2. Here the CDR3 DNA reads TGTGCCAGCAGTTTTATAGCGGGGGCGCAGCAGTACTTC. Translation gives CASSFIAGAQQYF.